The 16 T cell receptor beta chains listed next were all sequenced from one sample in a study of blood T cell repertoires in COVID-19. Clones were sequenced by immunoSEQ multiplex PCR, and TCRdb holds only the in-frame ones, with some missing. Of about 250,000 clones listed, about four fifths are singletons. The sample consisted of peripheral blood. The receptors derive from a man older than 75 with acute or convalescent COVID-19.

V gene TRBV6-5 combines with J gene TRBJ1-5, with TRBD1 as a possible D gene (6 bases). Per the germline V gene, CDR1 is MNHEY and CDR2 is SVGAGI. The CDR3 consists of 15 residues. V lost 7 bases and J lost 1, with 14 bases in between. CDR3 DNA: TGTGCCAGCAATAAAGGGGGGGGAAGCAATCAGCCCCAGCATTTT. Protein product: CASNKGGGSNQPQHF.

This clone was seen just once. The gene calls are TRBV18 and TRBJ1-6; D might be TRBD1 (6 bases). This CDR3 spans 13 amino acids. Germline V CDR1 and CDR2: KGHSH, LQKENI. With 8 bases removed from V and 6 bases from J, the gap between germline ends came to 11 bases. The CDR3 DNA follows: TGTGCCAGCGCGGGGGCAGCTAATTCACCCCTCCACTTT. Protein sequence: CASAGAANSPLHF.

The CDR3 DNA follows: TGTGCCAGTAGTCCCTGGACTAGCGGGAGGGCTCGGGAGCAGTTCTTC. Translated, it gives CASSPWTSGRAREQFF. The rearrangement uses TRBV19 and TRBJ2-1, with 15 positions matching TRBD2. This CDR3 spans 16 amino acids. Per germline, CDR1 LNHDA and CDR2 SQIVND (reference sequence). V lost 5 bases, J lost 10 bases, and 9 bases stayed unmatched.

This chain joins TRBV7-2 and TRBJ2-3; the D is unclear. V was clipped by 0 bases and J by 0 bases, with 7 bases between them. Germline loops: CDR1 SGHTA, CDR2 FQGNSA. This CDR3 spans 15 amino acids. This chain's CDR3 is CASSLASGSTDTQYF. In DNA form, the CDR3 reads TGTGCCAGCAGCTTAGCATCGGGTAGCACAGATACGCAGTATTTT.

The chain has TRBV9 and TRBJ2-7, with 9 bases lining up with TRBD2. Germline CDR1 reads SGDLS; CDR2 reads YYNGEE. The CDR3 covers 16 residues. V trimming: 0 bases; J trimming: 6 bases; junction bases outside the gene matches: 10. The CDR3 here is CASSVGLRGAGGEQYF. For the CDR3, the DNA is TGTGCCAGCAGCGTAGGATTAAGGGGAGCGGGGGGCGAGCAGTACTTC.

The chain couples TRBV29-1 to TRBJ2-3; 12 positions agree with TRBD2. With V trimmed by 6 bases and J by 4 bases, 5 bases remained unmatched. Germline CDR1 reads SQVTM; CDR2 reads ANQGSEA. The CDR3 has 14 amino acids. CDR3 loop: CSVRTSGVSDTQYF. For the CDR3, the DNA is TGCAGCGTCCGGACTAGCGGGGTTTCAGATACGCAGTATTTT.

The CDR3 sequence is CASSSRVAGGPNEQYF. The CDR3 coding sequence is TGTGCCAGCAGCTCCCGTGTAGCGGGAGGGCCCAACGAGCAGTACTTC. The chain has TRBV11-2 and TRBJ2-7; 11 nucleotides align to TRBD2. Trimming at V came to 4 bases and at J to 5 bases, leaving 10 bases not matched to a gene. The CDR3 is made up of 16 amino acids. Per the germline V gene, CDR1 is SGHAT and CDR2 is FQNNGV. The full variable domain, in which reference TRBV11-2 and TRBJ2-7 provide the parts outside the CDR3, is EAGVAQSPRYKIIEKRQSVAFWCNPISGHATLYWYQQILGQGPKLLIQFQNNGVVDDSQLPKDRFSAERLKGVDSTLKIQPAKLEDSAVYLCASSSRVAGGPNEQYFGPGTRLTVT.

V gene TRBV7-9 combines with J gene TRBJ1-2, with 9 bases fitting TRBD1. This CDR3 is 15 amino acids long. V shed 5 bases, J shed 5 bases, and the junction held 9 bases outside the gene matches. Germline loops: CDR1 SEHNR, CDR2 FQNEAQ (reference sequence). CDR3 amino acids: CASSRRTGVEYGYTF. As DNA, the CDR3 is TGTGCCAGCAGCCGAAGGACAGGGGTTGAGTATGGCTACACCTTC.

The chain links TRBV12-3 or TRBV12-4 to TRBJ1-2; 7 bases are a match to TRBD1. CDR3 size: 13 residues. V gave up 6 bases and J gave up 4 bases; unmatched junction bases: 5. The CDR3 here is CASSPRTGYGYTF. The DNA for the CDR3 is TGTGCCAGCAGCCCGAGGACAGGCTATGGCTACACCTTC.

The chain joins TRBV4-1 to TRBJ1-2; the D is unclear. Germline loops: CDR1 MGHRA, CDR2 YSYEKL. The CDR3 totals 15 residues. V lost 0 bases to trimming and J lost 4 bases, with 12 bases between them. In DNA, the CDR3 is TGCGCCAGCAGCCAAGATTATCGGGGAACCTATGGCTACACCTTC. Translated, it gives CASSQDYRGTYGYTF.

The gene calls are TRBV19 and TRBJ2-1; the match to TRBD2 covers 7 bases. This CDR3 comprises 14 residues. Germline CDR1 reads LNHDA; CDR2 reads SQIVND (reference sequence). The ends lost 5 bases at V and 7 bases at J; junction bases unmatched: 8. The CDR3 coding sequence is TGTGCCAGTAGTTCAGGCGGAGCGGGGAATGAGCAGTTCTTC. It specifies CASSSGGAGNEQFF.

The V gene is TRBV7-9, the J gene TRBJ1-4; D call uncertain. The V gene's germline CDR1 is SEHNR and CDR2 FQNEAQ (reference sequence). The V gene lost 1 base and the J gene lost 11 bases, with 20 bases spanning the gap. This CDR3 spans 16 amino acids. The CDR3 DNA follows: TGTGCCAGCAGCTTAGGCCCCCCCCAAGAGGCCTGGAAACTGTTTTTT. This encodes CASSLGPPQEAWKLFF.

This clone appeared once. The chain recombines TRBV4-2 with TRBJ1-1, with 10 nucleotides matching TRBD1. Germline V gives CDR1 LGHNA, CDR2 YNFKEQ. CDR3 length: 17 amino acids. V was clipped by 3 bases and J by 0 bases; unmatched bases: 7. The CDR3 protein is CASSHLPGQGMNTEAFF. The CDR3, as DNA: TGTGCCAGCAGCCATCTCCCGGGACAGGGGATGAACACTGAAGCTTTCTTT.

This chain joins TRBV6-6 and TRBJ2-2; perhaps TRBD1 as D (6 bases). Trimming shortened V by 0 bases and J by 2 bases, and 10 bases separated the two germline ends. Germline assignment: CDR1 MNHNY and CDR2 SVGAGI (reference sequence). CDR3 length: 16 residues. CDR3 sequence: CASSYSGHRNTGELFF. Here the CDR3 DNA reads TGTGCCAGCAGTTACTCGGGACATCGAAACACCGGGGAGCTGTTTTTT.

Regarding this clone: In the same sample, other DNA sequences code for this CDR3. The gene calls are TRBV18 and TRBJ2-7; 9 bases agree with TRBD1. The CDR3 extends over 14 amino acids. Trimming removed 3 bases from V and 4 bases from J; junction bases left unmatched: 4. Germline V gene data show CDR1 as KGHSH and CDR2 as LQKENI. The CDR3 loop is CASSPPGQGYEQYF. CDR3 DNA: TGTGCCAGCTCACCTCCGGGACAGGGATACGAGCAGTACTTC.

The CDR3 here is CATPGRGPYNEQFF. CDR3 in DNA: TGTGCAACCCCCGGGCGGGGCCCGTACAATGAGCAGTTCTTC. The chain employs TRBV12-2 and TRBJ2-1; TRBD2 is the table's D call, not checked against the DNA. TRBV12-2 is termed a pseudogene. The CDR3 sequence is 14 residues long.